The rows below give T cell receptor beta chains drawn from one sample of a study of T cell clonotyping in hematopoietic cell transplantation. Sequenced by immunoSEQ multiplex PCR; TCRdb stores in-frame clones only, minus some. In the table there are 13,000 to 15,000 clones, around 97% of which are singletons. This specimen consisted of peripheral blood mononuclear cells, obtained 30 days after allogeneic stem cell transplant. All receptors come from a female patient aged 50-59 years who had an allogeneic stem cell transplant from an unrelated donor, so T cells may come from the graft donor. Some clones in this sample may be carry-over from other donors' samples. Each CDR3 is given with its conserved first and last residue. D genes are given only for firm matches. A row's size may be missing; if present it is once, few, many or a size class.

abundance	d_gene	v_gene	j_gene	CDR3nt	CDR3aa
once	-	TRBV6-1	TRBJ2-5	TGTGCCAGCAGTAGGGTCCAAGAGACCCAGTACTTC	CASSRVQETQYF
-	TRBD1	TRBV2	TRBJ2-3	TGTGCCAGCAGTGAGCAGGGGGCGACAGATACGCAGTATTTT	CASSEQGATDTQYF
-	-	TRBV6-6	TRBJ2-7	TGTGCCAGCAGACCCAGGGGGGAATTCTACGAGCAGTACTTC	CASRPRGEFYEQYF
-	-	TRBV27	TRBJ1-2	TGTGCCAGCAGTTTTTTCGCGGCAAACTATGGCTACACCTTC	CASSFFAANYGYTF
-	TRBD1	TRBV7-2	TRBJ1-3	TGTGCCAGCAGCTTAGACAGGGGGCCCGGAAACACCATATATTTT	CASSLDRGPGNTIYF
-	-	TRBV19	TRBJ2-2	TGTGCCAGTAGTAGGAAAGGGGCTGGCACCGGGGAGCTGTTTTTT	CASSRKGAGTGELFF
-	-	TRBV5-4	TRBJ2-1	TGTGCCAGCAGATCATCAGGGACCAATGAGCAGTTCTTC	CASRSSGTNEQFF
-	-	TRBV9	TRBJ2-2	TGTGCCAGCAGCGTAGGCGGTTCCGGGGAGCTGTTTTTT	CASSVGGSGELFF
-	-	TRBV15	TRBJ1-6	TGTGCCACCAGCAGAGAACAGGAGAGCTCCTATAATTCACCCCTCCACTTT	CATSREQESSYNSPLHF
-	-	TRBV10-3	TRBJ1-3	TGTGCCATCAGTGGGCCTCTGGGAAACACCATATATTTT	CAISGPLGNTIYF
-	TRBD1	TRBV19	TRBJ2-5	TGTGCCAGTACCGGGACAGAGAAAGAGACCCAGTACTTC	CASTGTEKETQYF
-	-	TRBV27	TRBJ2-1	TGTGCCAGCAGTCCCAGACTACGGGGTGAGCAGTTCTTC	CASSPRLRGEQFF
-	-	TRBV29-1	TRBJ2-3	TGCAGCTCCTGGGTGAGGGGCCGGACAGATACGCAGTATTTT	CSSWVRGRTDTQYF
-	-	TRBV5-1	TRBJ2-2	TGCGCCAGCAGCTCTCAGGCGAACACCGGGGAGCTGTTTTTT	CASSSQANTGELFF
-	-	TRBV18	TRBJ1-3	TGTGCCAGCTCACCCCCCTCCTTTATCGGAAACACCATATATTTT	CASSPPSFIGNTIYF
-	-	TRBV7-8	TRBJ1-4	TGTGCCAGCAGCTTTGGCAGGGCCGCAACTAATGAAAAACTGTTTTTT	CASSFGRAATNEKLFF
-	TRBD1	TRBV29-1	TRBJ1-1	TGCAGCGTTCAGACAGGGGCGGTCACTGAAGCTTTCTTT	CSVQTGAVTEAFF
-	-	TRBV6-5	TRBJ1-1	TGTGCCAGCAGTTACGGGCAGGCTACTGAAGCTTTCTTT	CASSYGQATEAFF
once	TRBD1	TRBV29-1	TRBJ1-3	TGCAGCGTCGAGACAGGGAACGGAAACACCATATATTTT	CSVETGNGNTIYF
-	-	TRBV6-5	TRBJ1-5	TGTGCCAGCAGTTACTCGACGCGGGGTATCGGGCCCCAGCATTTT	CASSYSTRGIGPQHF
-	-	TRBV15	TRBJ2-3	TGTGCCACCAGCAGAGATCTAGGACTCCCCGCCACTAGCACAGATACGCAGTATTTT	CATSRDLGLPATSTDTQYF
-	-	TRBV6-4	TRBJ1-2	TGTGCCAGCAGTGACATGGCTGGGGCCGCCTTCTATGGCTACACCTTC	CASSDMAGAAFYGYTF
-	-	TRBV5-2	TRBJ2-1	TGTGCCAGCAGCTACGGTAACAATGAGCAGTTCTTC	CASSYGNNEQFF
-	-	TRBV7-3	TRBJ1-6	TGTGCCAGCAGCTTAATGGGGGGTGGCCTTAATTCACCCCTCCACTTT	CASSLMGGGLNSPLHF